The 20 T cell receptor beta chains below all came from one sample that was sequenced in a study of blood T cell repertoires in COVID-19 (dated by TCRdb to about 2020). To prepare the library, the immunoSEQ multiplex PCR assay was applied. As stored in TCRdb, this immuneACCESS dataset retains in-frame rearrangements with V and J assigned. A fraction of the clones does not appear; measured against another copy, unresolved V genes explain less than half of the discrepancy, and the remainder lacks a known reason. The sample table lists a few hundred thousand clones, 80% to 90% of them with a count of one. The ten biggest clones cover around 4.6% of the sample. Sequencing used peripheral blood. The receptors were sampled from a woman aged 40 to 50 who had recovered from COVID-19.

V is TRBV5-6 and J is TRBJ2-2; TRBD2 might be the D (5 bases). Trimming removed 4 bases from V and 6 bases from J, with 16 bases in between. Germline CDR1 is SGHDT and CDR2 is YYEEEE. The CDR3 totals 15 residues. In nucleotides, the CDR3 is TGTGCCAGCAGCCGTGAAGTTGCGAGGGCCGGGGAGCTGTTTTTT. It is translated as CASSREVARAGELFF.

The gene calls are TRBV7-2 and TRBJ1-1; 8 bases are a match to TRBD1. Trimming removed 5 bases from V and 4 bases from J; junction bases left unmatched: 3. The germline V gene has CDR1 SGHTA and CDR2 FQGNSA. The CDR3 is 13 residues long. CDR3: CASSTTGGTEAFF. The CDR3 DNA is TGTGCCAGCAGCACAACAGGGGGCACTGAAGCTTTCTTT.

The V call is TRBV3-1 (or the pseudogene TRBV3-2), the J call TRBJ2-3; D gene uncertain. The CDR3 sequence is 14 residues long. Germline lookup yields CDR1 LGHDT and CDR2 YNNKEL (reference sequence). The ends were cut back, 6 bases at V and 5 bases at J, with 15 bases in the middle. Here the CDR3 reads CASRPTPLIDTQYF. CDR3 DNA: TGTGCCAGCAGACCTACTCCTTTGATAGATACGCAGTATTTT.

The chain is built from TRBV5-1 and TRBJ1-6; 7 bases align to TRBD1. Per the germline V gene, CDR1 is SGHRS and CDR2 is YFSETQ. The CDR3 has 15 amino acids. Trimming cost V 6 bases and J 7 bases; bases outside gene matches: 10. The CDR3 DNA reads as TGCGCCAGCACCTACCAGGGGGGATCGAATTCACCCCTCCACTTT. It specifies CASTYQGGSNSPLHF.

The chain couples TRBV11-2 to TRBJ2-3, with D tentatively TRBD2 (5 bases). V lost 4 bases and J lost 3, with 14 bases in between. CDR1 and CDR2 from the germline V gene are SGHAT and FQNNGV. CDR3 size: 15 residues. CDR3 in DNA: TGTGCCAGCAGCTCTACGTCGGGAAATACAGATACGCAGTATTTT. This codes for CASSSTSGNTDTQYF.

The J gene is TRBJ2-3, the V gene TRBV7-9; TRBD2 is a possible D gene (6 bases). This CDR3 has 17 amino acids. Germline values: CDR1 SEHNR, CDR2 FQNEAQ (reference sequence). V was cut by 5 bases and J by 2 bases, with 20 bases left in between. The CDR3 DNA is TGTGCCAGCAGCCCCCAGCTAGGACTATCTGTCACAGATACGCAGTATTTT. This gives the protein CASSPQLGLSVTDTQYF.

The chain employs TRBV30 and TRBJ1-4; D is perhaps TRBD1 (6 bases). CDR3 length: 14 residues. Germline CDR1 GTSNPN, CDR2 SVGIG (reference sequence). V was clipped by 3 bases and J by 8 bases, with 16 bases between them. DNA for the CDR3: TGTGCCTGGAGCGCATCAACAGGGTGGGAAAAACTGTTTTTT. Protein: CAWSASTGWEKLFF.

V usage is TRBV15 and J usage is TRBJ2-3, with D possibly being TRBD1 (5 bases). The germline V gene encodes CDR1 LNHNV and CDR2 YYDKDF (reference sequence). V was trimmed by 8 bases and J by 1 base, leaving 10 bases between them. The CDR3 is made up of 13 amino acids. The CDR3 spells CATLQGGTDTQYF. The CDR3 DNA reads TGTGCCACCCTCCAAGGGGGCACAGATACGCAGTATTTT.

J is TRBJ2-7 and V is TRBV5-5; no definite D call. This CDR3 has 14 amino acids. V gave up 0 bases and J gave up 2 bases, with 9 bases separating them. Germline V gives CDR1 SGHKS, CDR2 YYEKEE (reference sequence). CDR3 DNA sequence: TGTGCCAGCAGCTTGGGGGCACCCACCTACGAGCAGTACGTC. Protein sequence: CASSLGAPTYEQYV.

The V call is TRBV15, the J call TRBJ1-4, with a weak D call TRBD1 (5 bases). Germline lookup yields CDR1 LNHNV and CDR2 YYDKDF (reference sequence). The ends were cut back, 5 bases at V and 8 bases at J, with 21 bases in the middle. This CDR3 has 16 amino acids. CDR3 coding DNA: TGTGCCACCAGCCGAAGGTTTCCCGGGGGAGGGGAAAAACTGTTTTTT. This encodes CATSRRFPGGGEKLFF.

This clone was seen just once. The chain recombines TRBV3-1 (or the pseudogene TRBV3-2) with TRBJ1-3; no definite D call. The CDR3 totals 17 residues. Germline CDR1 and CDR2: LGHDT and YNNKEL (reference sequence). With 0 bases removed from V and 2 bases from J, the gap between germline ends came to 14 bases. Here the CDR3 DNA reads TGTGCCAGCAGCCAAGATTCTGGTCCCGACACTGGAAACACCATATATTTT. This codes for CASSQDSGPDTGNTIYF.

The chain uses TRBV7-6 and TRBJ2-3, with 11 nucleotides matching TRBD2. V was pared by 5 bases and J by 1 base, with 8 bases of the junction left unmatched. This CDR3 has 17 amino acids. CDR1 is SGHVS, CDR2 FNYEAQ, per germline. DNA of the CDR3: TGTGCCAGCAGCCCCCGCGGGACTAGCGGTCGCACAGATACGCAGTATTTT. Encoded protein: CASSPRGTSGRTDTQYF.

V usage is TRBV3-1 (or the pseudogene TRBV3-2) and J usage is TRBJ1-1; no definite D call. The CDR3 extends over 11 amino acids. Per the germline V gene, CDR1 is LGHDT and CDR2 is YNNKEL (reference sequence). V was clipped by 1 base and J by 11 bases, with 8 bases between them. This CDR3 reads CASSQASEAFF. DNA of the CDR3: TGTGCCAGCAGCCAAGCCAGCGAGGCTTTCTTT.

V usage is TRBV5-6 and J usage is TRBJ2-7; a possible D gene is TRBD1 (6 bases). Germline CDR1 SGHDT, CDR2 YYEEEE. The germline V and J ends were trimmed by 4 bases and 4 bases, with 12 bases remaining between them. CDR3 length: 13 amino acids. The DNA for the CDR3 is TGTGCCAGCAGCCCGACAGGTAATTACGAGCAGTACTTC. This encodes CASSPTGNYEQYF.

This clone turned up a few times. The chain uses TRBV5-6 and TRBJ1-1, with D hard to call. Trimming removed 3 bases at V and 1 base at J, with 7 bases between. The CDR3 totals 13 residues. Germline V lookup: CDR1 SGHDT, CDR2 YYEEEE. This CDR3 is CASSYGENTEAFF. The CDR3 DNA sequence: TGTGCCAGCAGCTATGGAGAGAACACTGAAGCTTTCTTT. The complete variable domain, with remaining parts taken from reference TRBV5-6 and TRBJ1-1, reads DAGVTQSPTHLIKTRGQQVTLRCSPKSGHDTVSWYQQALGQGPQFIFQYYEEEERQRGNFPDRFSGHQFPNYSSELNVNALLLGDSALYLCASSYGENTEAFFGQGTRLTVV.

The chain couples TRBV11-2 to TRBJ2-7; 8 nucleotides line up with TRBD2. There are 15 residues in the CDR3. The ends lost 0 bases at V and 6 bases at J; junction bases unmatched: 7. The V gene's germline CDR1 is SGHAT and CDR2 FQNNGV. The CDR3 coding sequence is TGTGCCAGCAGCTTAGAGGTTAGCGGGGCCGGCGAGCAGTACGTC. It translates to CASSLEVSGAGEQYV.

V and J are TRBV29-1 and TRBJ1-2; D is perhaps TRBD1 (5 bases). Germline lookup yields CDR1 SQVTM and CDR2 ANQGSEA. This CDR3 contains 15 residues. Trimming stripped 3 bases from V and 6 bases from J, with 20 bases between. As DNA, the CDR3 is TGCAGCGTTGATAGGTCGGGCCTCAGGGAAGATGGCTACACCTTC. Translation gives CSVDRSGLREDGYTF.

In its sample, this clone was seen once. The chain employs TRBV3-1 (or the pseudogene TRBV3-2) and TRBJ2-2; no definite D call. The CDR3 totals 15 residues. V shed 1 base and J shed 2 bases, with 8 bases lying between them. CDR1 and CDR2 (germline): LGHDT, YNNKEL (reference sequence). In DNA, the CDR3 is TGTGCCAGCAGCCAAGGACGGAGTAACACCGGGGAGCTGTTTTTT. Translated, it gives CASSQGRSNTGELFF.

The J gene is TRBJ1-1, the V gene TRBV6-5, with 7 positions matching TRBD1. The V gene's germline CDR1 is MNHEY and CDR2 SVGAGI. Unmatched junction bases numbered 11, after V lost 4 bases and J lost 3 bases. This CDR3 is built from 16 residues. The CDR3 spells CASSFDRVLLYTEAFF. DNA of the CDR3: TGTGCCAGCAGTTTTGACAGGGTGTTGTTATACACTGAAGCTTTCTTT.

The genes are TRBV29-1 and TRBJ1-2, with D perhaps TRBD1 (5 bases). The ends were cut back, 7 bases at V and 6 bases at J, with 18 bases in the middle. CDR3 length: 13 amino acids. From germline, CDR1 is SQVTM and CDR2 ANQGSEA. The CDR3 nucleotides are TGCAGCGCCCGGGACTCCAAATGGCATGGCTACACCTTC. Translation gives CSARDSKWHGYTF.